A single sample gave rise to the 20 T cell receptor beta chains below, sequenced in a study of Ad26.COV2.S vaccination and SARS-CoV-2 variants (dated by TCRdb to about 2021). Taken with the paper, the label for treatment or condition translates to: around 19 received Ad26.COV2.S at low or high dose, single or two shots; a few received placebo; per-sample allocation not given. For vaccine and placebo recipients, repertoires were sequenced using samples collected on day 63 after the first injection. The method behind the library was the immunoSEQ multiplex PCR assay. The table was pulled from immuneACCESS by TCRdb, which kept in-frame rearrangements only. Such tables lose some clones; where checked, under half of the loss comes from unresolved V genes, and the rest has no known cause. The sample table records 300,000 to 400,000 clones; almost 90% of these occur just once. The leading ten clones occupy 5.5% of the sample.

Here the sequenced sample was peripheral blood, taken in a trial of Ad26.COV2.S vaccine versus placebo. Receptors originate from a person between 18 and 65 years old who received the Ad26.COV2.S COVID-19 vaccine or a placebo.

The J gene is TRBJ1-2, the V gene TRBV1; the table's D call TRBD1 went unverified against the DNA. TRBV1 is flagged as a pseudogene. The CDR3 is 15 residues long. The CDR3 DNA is TGCACCAGCAATCCTCCTTGGGTCAGGGAATATGGCTACACCTTC. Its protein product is CTSNPPWVREYGYTF.

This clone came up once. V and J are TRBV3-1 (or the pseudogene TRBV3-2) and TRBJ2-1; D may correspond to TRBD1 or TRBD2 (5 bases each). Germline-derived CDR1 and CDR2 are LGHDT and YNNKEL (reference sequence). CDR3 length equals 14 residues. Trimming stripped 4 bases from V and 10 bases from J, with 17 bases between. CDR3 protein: CASSPRDGYTEQFF. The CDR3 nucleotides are TGTGCCAGCAGCCCCCGGGACGGCTATACGGAGCAGTTCTTC.

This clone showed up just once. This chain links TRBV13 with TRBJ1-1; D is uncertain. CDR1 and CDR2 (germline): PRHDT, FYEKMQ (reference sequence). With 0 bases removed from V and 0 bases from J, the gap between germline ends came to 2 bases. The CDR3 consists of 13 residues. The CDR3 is CASSLGVNTEAFF. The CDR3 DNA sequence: TGTGCCAGCAGCTTAGGGGTGAACACTGAAGCTTTCTTT.

The CDR3 region has the DNA TGCGCCAGCAGCCAAGACCCCGGGGGCACAGATACGCAGTATTTT. Its translation: CASSQDPGGTDTQYF. J is TRBJ2-3 and V is TRBV4-1; the D gene is possibly TRBD2 (5 bases). V lost 0 bases and J 1 base, leaving 8 bases between the germline ends. The CDR3 spans 15 residues. Germline CDR1 and CDR2: MGHRA and YSYEKL.

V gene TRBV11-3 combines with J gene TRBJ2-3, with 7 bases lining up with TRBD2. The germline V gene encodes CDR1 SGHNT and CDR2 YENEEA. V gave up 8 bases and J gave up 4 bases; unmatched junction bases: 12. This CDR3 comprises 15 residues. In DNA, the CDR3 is TGTGCCAGCCGTCTGGCGGGAGTAGGGGCAGATACGCAGTATTTT. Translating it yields CASRLAGVGADTQYF.

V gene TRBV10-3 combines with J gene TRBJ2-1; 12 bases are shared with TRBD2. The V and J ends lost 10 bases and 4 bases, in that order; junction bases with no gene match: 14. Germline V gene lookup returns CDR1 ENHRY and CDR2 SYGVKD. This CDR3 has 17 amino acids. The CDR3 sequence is CATNGLAGGPGYNEQFF. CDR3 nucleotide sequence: TGTGCCACAAACGGTCTAGCGGGAGGGCCGGGGTACAATGAGCAGTTCTTC.

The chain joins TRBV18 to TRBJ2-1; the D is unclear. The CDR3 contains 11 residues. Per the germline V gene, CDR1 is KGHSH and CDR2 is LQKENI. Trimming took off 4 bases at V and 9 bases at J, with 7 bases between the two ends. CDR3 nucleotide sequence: TGTGCCAGCTCACAGGGAACTGAGCAGTTCTTC. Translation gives CASSQGTEQFF.

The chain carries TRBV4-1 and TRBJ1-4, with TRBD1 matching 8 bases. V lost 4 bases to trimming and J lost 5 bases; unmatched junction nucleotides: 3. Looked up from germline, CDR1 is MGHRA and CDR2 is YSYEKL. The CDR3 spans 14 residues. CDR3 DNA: TGCGCCAGCAGCCCGACAGGGGTCAATGAAAAACTGTTTTTT. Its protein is CASSPTGVNEKLFF.

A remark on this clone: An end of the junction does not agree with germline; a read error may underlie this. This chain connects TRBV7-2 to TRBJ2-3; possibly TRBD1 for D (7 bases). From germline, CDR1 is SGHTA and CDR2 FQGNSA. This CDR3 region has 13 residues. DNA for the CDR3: TGTGCCAGCAGCCCAGGGGGTGAGTGGGGGGCCGGTTTT. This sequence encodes CASSPGGEWGAGF.

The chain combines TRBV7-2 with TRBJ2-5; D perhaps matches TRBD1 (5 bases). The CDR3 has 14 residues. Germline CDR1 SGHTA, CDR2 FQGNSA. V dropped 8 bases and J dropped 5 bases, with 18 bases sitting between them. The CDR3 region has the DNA TGTGCCAGCTCCGCGACAGCCCAGCATGAGACCCAGTACTTC. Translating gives CASSATAQHETQYF.

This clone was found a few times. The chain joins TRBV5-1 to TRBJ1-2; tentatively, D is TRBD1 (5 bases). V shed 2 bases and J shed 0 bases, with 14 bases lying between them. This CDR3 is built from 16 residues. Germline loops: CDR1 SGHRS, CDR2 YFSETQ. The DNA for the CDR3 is TGCGCCAGCAGCTTCCCGGGACCGTTAACTAACTATGGCTACACCTTC. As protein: CASSFPGPLTNYGYTF.

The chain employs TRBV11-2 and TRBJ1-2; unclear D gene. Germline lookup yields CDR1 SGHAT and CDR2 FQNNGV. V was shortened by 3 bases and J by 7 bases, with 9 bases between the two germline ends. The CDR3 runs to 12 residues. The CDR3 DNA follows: TGTGCCAGCAGCTTGCAGGCGGGTGGCTACACCTTC. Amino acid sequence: CASSLQAGGYTF.

The CDR3 here is CASSLTSRYNEQFF. In nucleotides, the CDR3 is TGTGCCAGCAGCCTTACTAGCAGGTACAATGAGCAGTTCTTC. The chain links TRBV7-8 to TRBJ2-1; TRBD2 is a possible D gene (6 bases). Germline assignment: CDR1 SGHVS and CDR2 FQNEAQ. The CDR3 contains 14 residues. V was cut by 5 bases and J by 4 bases, with 12 bases left in between.

Here the CDR3 DNA reads TGTGCCAGCAGCTTGGGGACATTTTATGGCTACACCTTC. The encoded protein is CASSLGTFYGYTF. The chain combines TRBV5-6 with TRBJ1-2, with D possibly TRBD1 on 5 matching bases. The CDR3 consists of 13 residues. The V end lost 0 bases, the J end lost 5 bases, and 8 bases lay between the germline ends. Germline-derived CDR1 and CDR2 are SGHDT and YYEEEE.

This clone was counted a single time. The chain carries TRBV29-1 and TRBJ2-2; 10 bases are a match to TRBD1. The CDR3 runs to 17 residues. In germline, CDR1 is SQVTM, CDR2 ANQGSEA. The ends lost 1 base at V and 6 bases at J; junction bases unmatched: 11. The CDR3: CSVEVRDRGQPSGELFF. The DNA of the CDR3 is TGCAGCGTTGAAGTTAGGGACAGGGGACAACCCTCCGGGGAGCTGTTTTTT.

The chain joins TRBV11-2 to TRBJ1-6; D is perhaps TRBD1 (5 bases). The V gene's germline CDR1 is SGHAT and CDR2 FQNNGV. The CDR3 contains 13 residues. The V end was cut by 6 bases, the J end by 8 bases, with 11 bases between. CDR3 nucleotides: TGTGCCAGCAGGGGACTCCTCGATTCACCCCTCCACTTT. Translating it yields CASRGLLDSPLHF.

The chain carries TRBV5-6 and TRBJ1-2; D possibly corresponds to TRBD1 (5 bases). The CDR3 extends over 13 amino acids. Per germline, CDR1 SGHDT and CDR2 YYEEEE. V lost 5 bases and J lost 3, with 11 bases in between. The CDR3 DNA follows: TGTGCCAGCAGGGGGACGGCGTACTATGGCTACACCTTC. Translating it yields CASRGTAYYGYTF.

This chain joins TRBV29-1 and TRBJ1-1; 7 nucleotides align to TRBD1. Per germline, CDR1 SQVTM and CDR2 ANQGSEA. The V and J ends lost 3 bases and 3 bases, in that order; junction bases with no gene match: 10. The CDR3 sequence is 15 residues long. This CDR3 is CSVDPTGTAYTEAFF. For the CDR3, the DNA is TGCAGCGTTGACCCTACAGGGACAGCTTACACTGAAGCTTTCTTT.

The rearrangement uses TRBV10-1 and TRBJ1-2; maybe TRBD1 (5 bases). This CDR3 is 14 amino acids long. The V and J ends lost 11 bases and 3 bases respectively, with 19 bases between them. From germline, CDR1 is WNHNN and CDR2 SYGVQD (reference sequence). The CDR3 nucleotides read TGCGCCGGCACGTGGGGCCACTCCGACTATGGCTACACCTTC. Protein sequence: CAGTWGHSDYGYTF.

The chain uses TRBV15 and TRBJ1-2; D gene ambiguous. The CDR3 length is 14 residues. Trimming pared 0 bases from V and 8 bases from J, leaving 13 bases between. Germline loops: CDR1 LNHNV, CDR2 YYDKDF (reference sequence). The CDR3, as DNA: TGTGCCACCAGCAGAGAAGGATCAGCTGGGGGCTACACCTTC. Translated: CATSREGSAGGYTF.